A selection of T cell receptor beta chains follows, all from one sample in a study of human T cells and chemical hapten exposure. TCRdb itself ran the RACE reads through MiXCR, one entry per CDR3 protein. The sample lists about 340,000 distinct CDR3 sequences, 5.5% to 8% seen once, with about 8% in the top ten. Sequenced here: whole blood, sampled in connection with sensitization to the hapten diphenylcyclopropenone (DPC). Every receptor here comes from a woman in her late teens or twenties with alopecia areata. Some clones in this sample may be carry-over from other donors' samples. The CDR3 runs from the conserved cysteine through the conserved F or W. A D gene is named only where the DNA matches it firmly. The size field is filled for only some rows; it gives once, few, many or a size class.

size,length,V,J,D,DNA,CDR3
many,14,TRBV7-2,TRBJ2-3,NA,TGTGCCAGCAGCTTAGCTTTATCGGTCGATACGCAGTATTTT,CASSLALSVDTQYF
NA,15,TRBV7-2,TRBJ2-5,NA,TGTGCCAGCAGCTTAGAGGGTGCTACACGGGAGACCCAGTACTTC,CASSLEGATRETQYF
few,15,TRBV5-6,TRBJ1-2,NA,TGTGCCAGCAGCTTGGAAAGGGGGGGTTCTTTTGGCTACACCTTC,CASSLERGGSFGYTF
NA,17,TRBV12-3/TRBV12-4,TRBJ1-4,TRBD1,TGTGCCAGCAGTAACCAGGGACAGGTAGCAACTAATGAAAAACTGTTTTTT,CASSNQGQVATNEKLFF
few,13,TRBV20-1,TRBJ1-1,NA,TGCAGTGCTATCCCTGACACGAACACTGAAGCTTTCTTT,CSAIPDTNTEAFF
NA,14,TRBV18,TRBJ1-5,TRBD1,TGTGCCAGCTCACCCGGACAGGGTATCCAGCCCCAGCATTTT,CASSPGQGIQPQHF
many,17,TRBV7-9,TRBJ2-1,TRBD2,TGTGCCAGCAGCTTAGCGACTCTAGCGGGGGCCTACAATGAGCAGTTCTTC,CASSLATLAGAYNEQFF
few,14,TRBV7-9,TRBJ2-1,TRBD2,TGTGCCAGCAGGCCCTCTAGCGGGGGGGCTGGATGCTTCTTC,CASRPSSGGAGCFF
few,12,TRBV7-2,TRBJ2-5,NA,TGTGCCAGCAGCTTAGGGGAGAAGACCCAGTACTTC,CASSLGEKTQYF
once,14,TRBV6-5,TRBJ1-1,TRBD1,TGTGCCAGCAGTTACTCGGGACAGGGCGACGAAGCTTTCTTT,CASSYSGQGDEAFF
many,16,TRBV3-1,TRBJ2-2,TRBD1,TGTGCCAGCAGCCTATGGGACAGGGAGTCGTCAGGGGAGCTGTTTTTT,CASSLWDRESSGELFF
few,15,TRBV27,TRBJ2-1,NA,TGTGCCAGCAGTTTGGGCACAGGGAGGGTTAATGAGCAGTTCTTC,CASSLGTGRVNEQFF
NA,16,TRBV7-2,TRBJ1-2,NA,TGTGCCAGCAGCTTAGAAGGGAAGGGGGAGAACTATGGCTACACCTTC,CASSLEGKGENYGYTF
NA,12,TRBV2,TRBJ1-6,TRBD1,TGTGCCACCCCGGGACAGGGATCACCCCTCCACTTT,CATPGQGSPLHF
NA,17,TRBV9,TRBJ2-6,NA,TGTGCCAGCAGCACACACAACAGCGACTCTGGGGCCAACGTCCTGACTTTC,CASSTHNSDSGANVLTF
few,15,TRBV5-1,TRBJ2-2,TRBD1,TGCGCCAGCAGCCCTGACAGGGATAACACCGGGGAGCTGTTTTTT,CASSPDRDNTGELFF
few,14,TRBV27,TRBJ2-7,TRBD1,TGTGCCAGCAGTCTCAGGGGGTCCCTCTACGAGCAGTACTTC,CASSLRGSLYEQYF
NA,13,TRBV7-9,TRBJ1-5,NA,TGTGCCAGCGAGATGGATAGCAATCAGCCCCAGCATTTT,CASEMDSNQPQHF
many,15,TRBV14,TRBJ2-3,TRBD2,TGTGCCAGCAGCCAAGGTTTGCGGGGGACAGATACGCAGTATTTT,CASSQGLRGTDTQYF
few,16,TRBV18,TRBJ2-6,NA,TGTGCCAGCTCACCTTGGGCCGACTCTGGGGCCAACGTCCTGACTTTC,CASSPWADSGANVLTF
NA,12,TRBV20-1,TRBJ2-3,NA,TGCAGTATAACCCGGGGAGCAGATACGCAGTATTTT,CSITRGADTQYF
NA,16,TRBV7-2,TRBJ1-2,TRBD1,TGTGCCAGCAGCTTAGGTTACAGGGGGTCTGACTATGGCTACACCTTC,CASSLGYRGSDYGYTF
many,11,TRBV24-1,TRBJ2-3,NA,TGTGCCACCAGTGCTCGCGATACGCAGTATTTT,CATSARDTQYF
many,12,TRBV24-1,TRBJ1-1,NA,TGTGCCACCAGCTCTGGGTCGACTGAAGCTTTCTTT,CATSSGSTEAFF
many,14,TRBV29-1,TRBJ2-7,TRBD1,TGCAGCGCTGGGCCCCGGGACAGGGGGCAGGAGCAGTACTTC,CSAGPRDRGQEQYF
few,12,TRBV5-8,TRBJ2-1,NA,TGTGCCACCGGGACGGGGACGAGTGAGCAGTTCTTC,CATGTGTSEQFF
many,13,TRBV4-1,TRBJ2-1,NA,TGCGCCAGCAGCCAAGATAAACAGGTCCCGAAGTTCTTC,CASSQDKQVPKFF
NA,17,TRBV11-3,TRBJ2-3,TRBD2,TGTGCCAGCAGCGAATCAGGCGGGGGGGCCGGCACAGATACGCAGTATTTT,CASSESGGGAGTDTQYF
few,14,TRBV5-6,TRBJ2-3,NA,TGTGCCAGCAGCGGGCAGGCGAGCACAGATACGCAGTATTTT,CASSGQASTDTQYF
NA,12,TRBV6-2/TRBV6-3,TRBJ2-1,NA,TGTGCCAGCAGTTACCCGGGGGCTACCTTATTCTTC,CASSYPGATLFF
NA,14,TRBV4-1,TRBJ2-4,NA,TGCGCCAGCAGCCAAGTCAGAGCCAAAAACATTCAGTACTTC,CASSQVRAKNIQYF
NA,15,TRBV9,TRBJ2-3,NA,TGTGCCAGCAGCGCTACGACAGCGCTGGGATATACGCAGTATTTT,CASSATTALGYTQYF
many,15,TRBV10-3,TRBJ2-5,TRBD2,TGTGCCATCAGTGGCCCCGGGGGGGGTGATGAGACCCAGTACTTC,CAISGPGGGDETQYF
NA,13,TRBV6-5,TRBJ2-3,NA,TGTGCCAGCAGTTACGCTAGCACAGATACGCAGTATTTT,CASSYASTDTQYF
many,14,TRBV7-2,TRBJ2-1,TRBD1,TGTGCCAGCAGCTCGGGACAGGGGGCGCTTTTTAAGTTCTTC,CASSSGQGALFKFF
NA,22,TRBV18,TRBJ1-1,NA,TGTGCCAGCTCACCAACGTTACAGGGCGGAAAGTTGCCCCGGGCGGTTGACACTGAAGCTTTCTTT,CASSPTLQGGKLPRAVDTEAFF
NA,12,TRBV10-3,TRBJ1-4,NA,TGTGCCATCAGTGAGGGGGGAGAAAAACTGTTTTTT,CAISEGGEKLFF